The 12 T cell receptor beta chains below were found in one sample sequenced in a study of radiation and T cells in renal cell carcinoma (dated by TCRdb to about 2020). Libraries were constructed by the immunoSEQ multiplex PCR assay. TCRdb stores this immuneACCESS table with in-frame sequences only. Part of the clones is absent; in the studies checked, under half of the shortfall reflects unresolved V genes, and no reason is known for the rest. Here the sample has 130,000 to 150,000 clones; 75% to 90% occur a single time. Clones ranked in the top ten supply around 17% of the sample. What the time point label conveys for this sample: blood 4 weeks post-SBRT, at nephrectomy. Taken with the paper, the label for treatment or condition translates to: 15 Gy SBRT to primary tumor, nephrectomy 4 weeks later. The sequences come from blood, collected from a patient whose treatment included radiotherapy and nephrectomy. The receptors shown here come from a woman between 50 and 59 years old with renal cell carcinoma.

Only a few counts were recorded for this clone. As DNA, the CDR3 is TGTGCCAGCACCAACTCCTACGAGCAGTACTTC. Residues: CASTNSYEQYF. The chain employs TRBV28 and TRBJ2-7; D is undetermined. This CDR3 region has 11 residues. Per the germline V gene, CDR1 is MDHEN and CDR2 is SYDVKM. Trimming removed 7 bases at V and 0 bases at J, with 4 bases between.

The chain uses TRBV4-3 and TRBJ2-3; D gene ambiguous. The germline V and J ends were trimmed by 0 bases and 4 bases, with 5 bases remaining between them. The CDR3 consists of 13 residues. The germline V gene has CDR1 LGHNA and CDR2 YSLEER. The CDR3 loop is CASSQDGPDTQYF. The CDR3 DNA is TGCGCCAGCAGCCAAGACGGGCCAGATACGCAGTATTTT.

The gene calls are TRBV14 and TRBJ2-3; weak D call: TRBD2 (6 bases). CDR1 SGHDN and CDR2 FVKESK come from the germline V gene. V dropped 1 base and J dropped 6 bases, with 11 bases sitting between them. CDR3 size: 14 residues. The CDR3 coding sequence is TGTGCCAGCAGCCAAGGGCAGGGAGGTGATACGCAGTATTTT. This gives the protein CASSQGQGGDTQYF.

The chain has TRBV6-5 and TRBJ2-7; 8 bases fit TRBD2. V lost 6 bases, J lost 4 bases, and 8 bases stayed unmatched. Germline V gives CDR1 MNHEY, CDR2 SVGAGI. The CDR3 spans 14 residues. CDR3 DNA sequence: TGTGCCAGCAGCCGCGAAGCGGGGGTTTACGAGCAGTACTTC. It yields the protein CASSREAGVYEQYF.

The rearrangement links TRBV4-1 to TRBJ1-5; D gene unclear. This CDR3 has 14 residues. Trimming left V 2 bases short and J 7 bases short, with 12 bases between. Germline CDR1 is MGHRA and CDR2 is YSYEKL. The CDR3 DNA reads as TGCGCCAGCAGCCAATCTACGCCGGGGCAGCCCCAGCATTTT. Protein: CASSQSTPGQPQHF.

This clone was observed a few times. This chain joins TRBV29-1 and TRBJ2-7, with TRBD1 identical over 7 bases. The J segment lost 1 base and the V segment lost 8 bases, leaving 5 bases of the junction unmatched. The CDR3 has 12 residues. From germline, CDR1 is SQVTM and CDR2 ANQGSEA. The CDR3 DNA is TGCAGCACGCGACAGGGATCCTACGAGCAGTACTTC. It yields the protein CSTRQGSYEQYF.

The chain employs TRBV19 and TRBJ2-2; TRBD2 agrees at 10 bases. V was clipped by 11 bases and J by 4 bases; unmatched bases: 10. CDR3 length equals 15 residues. Germline V CDR1 and CDR2: LNHDA, SQIVND (reference sequence). CDR3 nucleotides: TGTGCCGTTGCCCCTAGCGGGAGCCGCACCGGGGAGCTGTTTTTT. It translates to CAVAPSGSRTGELFF.

The V and J genes are TRBV28 and TRBJ1-1; no clear D. Germline V gene sequence: CDR1 MDHEN, CDR2 SYDVKM. Trimming shortened V by 3 bases and J by 5 bases, and 19 bases separated the two germline ends. This CDR3 is built from 16 residues. CDR3 DNA sequence: TGTGCCAGCAGTTTGGCCGCCGAGGGATCGGGGACTGAAGCTTTCTTT. Protein product: CASSLAAEGSGTEAFF. The whole variable domain, remainder taken from reference TRBV28 and TRBJ1-1, is DVKVTQSSRYLVKRTGEKVFLECVQDMDHENMFWYRQDPGLGLRLIYFSYDVKMKEKGDIPEGYSVSREKKERFSLILESASTNQTSMYLCASSLAAEGSGTEAFFGQGTRLTVV.

CDR3 loop: CASSYSPYEQYF. The DNA of the CDR3 is TGTGCCAGCAGTTACTCCCCCTACGAGCAGTACTTC. The chain carries TRBV6-6 and TRBJ2-7; D is uncertain. The germline V gene encodes CDR1 MNHNY and CDR2 SVGAGI (reference sequence). Trimming took off 0 bases at V and 2 bases at J, with 2 bases between the two ends. There are 12 residues in the CDR3.

The rearrangement uses TRBV18 and TRBJ2-2, with D perhaps being TRBD1 or TRBD2 (5 bases each). V lost 3 bases and J 2 bases, leaving 13 bases between the germline ends. The V gene's germline CDR1 is KGHSH and CDR2 LQKENI. The CDR3 covers 16 residues. CDR3 in DNA: TGTGCCAGCTCACCTCCCGGGACCCCAAACACCGGGGAGCTGTTTTTT. Its protein is CASSPPGTPNTGELFF. Using reference TRBV18 and TRBJ2-2 for the parts outside the CDR3, the full variable domain is NAGVMQNPRHLVRRRGQEARLRCSPMKGHSHVYWYRQLPEEGLKFMVYLQKENIIDESGMPKERFSAEFPKEGPSILRIQQVVRGDSAAYFCASSPPGTPNTGELFFGEGSRLTVL.

A single count supports this clone. The genes are TRBV7-9 and TRBJ2-1; 11 bases fit TRBD1. CDR1 is SEHNR, CDR2 FQNEAQ, per germline (reference sequence). The CDR3 extends over 15 amino acids. Trimming cost V 7 bases and J 4 bases; bases outside gene matches: 6. CDR3 loop: CASIPGQGVYNEQFF. The CDR3 nucleotides read TGTGCCAGCATCCCGGGACAGGGGGTATACAATGAGCAGTTCTTC.

This clone has only one observation. The V call is TRBV5-1, the J call TRBJ2-1; possibly TRBD1 for D (6 bases). Trimming removed 0 bases from V and 7 bases from J, with 11 bases in between. The CDR3 totals 14 residues. In germline, CDR1 is SGHRS, CDR2 YFSETQ. The CDR3: CASSLDPRGNEQFF. CDR3 DNA sequence: TGCGCCAGCAGCTTGGACCCAAGGGGGAATGAGCAGTTCTTC.